At least ten counts were recorded for the clone carrying this T cell receptor beta chain. Its specificity is not known. With iRepertoire HTBI primers and Arm-PCR of CDR3 regions, TCR beta libraries were built. TCRdb reprocessed the multiplex PCR reads via MiXCR and lists one record per CDR3 protein. The table records about 240,000 distinct CDR3 sequences, around 20% of them present only once. The data belong to a study of regulatory T cells in long-lasting Graves disease. Study-wide findings and caveats: Persistent disease samples used TRBV28, TRBJ1-2 and TRBJ2-5 preferentially. TCR diversity in persistent Graves' patients was below that of newly diagnosed ones. No thyroid tissue was studied; the work used peripheral blood only.

Time point meaning: newly diagnosed GD, antithyroid drugs for less than 3 months. Construction of the TCR library relied on RNA isolated from PBMCs. EDTA tubes collected approximately 10 milliliters of peripheral blood. Trimming removed 3 bases from V and 1 base from J, with 10 bases in between. Germline CDR1 reads MNHEY; CDR2 reads SVGEGT. The CDR3 is made up of 14 amino acids. The source is a female donor with Graves disease. The chain couples TRBV6-2 or TRBV6-3 to TRBJ2-7; D might be TRBD1 or TRBD2, each matching 5 bases. The input for sequencing was peripheral blood mononuclear cells (PBMCs), taken at new diagnosis, from a patient treated with antithyroid drugs. As DNA, the CDR3 is TGTGCCAGCAGTTATCGGGACGGATCCTACGAGCAGTACTTC. Translation gives CASSYRDGSYEQYF.